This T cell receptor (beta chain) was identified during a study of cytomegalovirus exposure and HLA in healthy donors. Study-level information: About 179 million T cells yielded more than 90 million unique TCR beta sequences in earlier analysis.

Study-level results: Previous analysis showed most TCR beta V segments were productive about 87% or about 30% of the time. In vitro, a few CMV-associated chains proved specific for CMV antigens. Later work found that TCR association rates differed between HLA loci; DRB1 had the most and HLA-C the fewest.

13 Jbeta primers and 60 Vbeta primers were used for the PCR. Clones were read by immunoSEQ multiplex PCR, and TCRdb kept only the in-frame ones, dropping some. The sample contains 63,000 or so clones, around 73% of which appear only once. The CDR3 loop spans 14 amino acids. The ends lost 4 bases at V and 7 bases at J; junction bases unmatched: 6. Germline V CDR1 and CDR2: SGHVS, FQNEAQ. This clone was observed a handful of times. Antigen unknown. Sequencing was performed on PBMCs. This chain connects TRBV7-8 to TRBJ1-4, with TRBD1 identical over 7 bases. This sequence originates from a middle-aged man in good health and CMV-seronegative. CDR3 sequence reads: CASSSRDRIEKLFF. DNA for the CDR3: TGTGCCAGCAGCTCCCGGGACAGAATTGAAAAACTGTTTTTT.